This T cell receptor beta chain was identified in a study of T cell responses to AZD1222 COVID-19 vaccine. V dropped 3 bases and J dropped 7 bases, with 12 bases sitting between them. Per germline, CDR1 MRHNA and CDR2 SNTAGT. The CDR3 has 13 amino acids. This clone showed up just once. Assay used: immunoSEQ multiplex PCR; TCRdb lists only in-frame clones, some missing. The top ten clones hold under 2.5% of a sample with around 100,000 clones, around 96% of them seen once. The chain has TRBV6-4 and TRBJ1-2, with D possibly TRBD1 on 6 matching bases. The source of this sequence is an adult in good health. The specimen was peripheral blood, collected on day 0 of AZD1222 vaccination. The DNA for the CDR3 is TGTGCCAGCAGTGAAGCCAGGGGCAGTGGCTACACCTTC. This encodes CASSEARGSGYTF.